The next 5 T cell receptor beta chains were all read from a single sample in a study of blood T cell repertoires in COVID-19 (TCRdb year 2020). To prepare the library, the immunoSEQ multiplex PCR assay was applied. TCRdb mirrors the immuneACCESS table, restricted to in-frame sequences. Some clones are absent from its copies; in checked studies, under half trace to an unresolved V gene, and the reason for the others is unknown. The sample table lists more than 250,000 clones, more than 70% of them with a count of one. 0.95% to 1.5% of the sample lies in the top ten. Material for sequencing was PBMCs or T cells enriched from blood (not recorded which). The receptors shown here come from a woman aged 40 to 50 with acute COVID-19.

This chain connects TRBV27 to TRBJ1-1, with D perhaps TRBD1 (5 bases). V gave up 6 bases and J gave up 1 base, with 12 bases separating them. The CDR3 extends over 14 amino acids. CDR1 is MNHEY and CDR2 is SMNVEV in the germline V gene (reference sequence). The CDR3 region has the DNA TGTGCCAGCAGCCGCCCCGGACAGAACACTGAAGCTTTCTTT. Protein sequence: CASSRPGQNTEAFF.

The chain recombines TRBV6-5 with TRBJ2-5; possible D gene TRBD2, 6 bases. V was trimmed by 5 bases and J by 5 bases, leaving 15 bases between them. CDR1 and CDR2 (germline): MNHEY, SVGAGI. This CDR3 contains 14 residues. The CDR3 DNA reads TGTGCCAGCAGTCCGGGAGTCCTGATGGAGACCCAGTACTTC. Amino acids: CASSPGVLMETQYF.

V is TRBV5-4 and J is TRBJ2-7, with 7 bases that match TRBD1. Trimming removed 0 bases from V and 6 bases from J; junction bases left unmatched: 6. CDR1 is SGHNT and CDR2 is YYREEE in the germline V gene (reference sequence). The CDR3 sequence is 14 residues long. This CDR3 reads CASSLELTGREQYF. The CDR3 nucleotides are TGTGCCAGCAGCTTGGAATTGACAGGGCGCGAGCAGTACTTC.

This clone has just one count. The rearrangement uses TRBV10-2 and TRBJ2-5; D is possibly TRBD1 (5 bases). Germline V gives CDR1 WSHSY, CDR2 SAAADI. The CDR3 consists of 14 residues. V gave up 3 bases and J gave up 2 bases, with 10 bases separating them. CDR3 DNA: TGCGCCAGCAGTGAAAGGGGCATACAAGAGACCCAGTACTTC. This sequence encodes CASSERGIQETQYF.

J is TRBJ1-2 and V is TRBV29-1; 12 bases line up with TRBD1. CDR1 is SQVTM, CDR2 ANQGSEA, per germline. Trimming cost V 7 bases and J 7 bases; bases outside gene matches: 4. This CDR3 region has 12 residues. The CDR3 spells CSASGQGAGYTF. In DNA form, the CDR3 reads TGCAGCGCCTCGGGACAGGGGGCTGGCTACACCTTC.